The present entry profiles one T cell receptor (beta chain) with its context. Its antigen remains unknown. The entry originates in a study of cytomegalovirus exposure and HLA in healthy donors. Turning to the study itself: HLA-typed donors contributed 65 million to 85 million unique TCRs, which were held in an early data release.

It was with 60 Vbeta and 13 Jbeta primers that the PCR ran. This table comes from immunoSEQ multiplex PCR, and its TCRdb copy is limited to in-frame clones, with some not included. The data contain fewer than 200,000 clones, roughly 80% of them singletons. The CDR3 runs 20 residues. Trimming shortened V by 0 bases and J by 2 bases, and 24 bases separated the two germline ends. The V gene's germline CDR1 is KGHSH and CDR2 LQKENI. Study-level points and caveats: According to the study, 180 or so TCR beta chains were cytomegalovirus-associated.

J is TRBJ2-3 and V is TRBV18; D might be TRBD1 (6 bases). The TCR originated in a man aged 30-40 years in good health and CMV-seronegative. The sequenced material came from PBMCs. In nucleotides, the CDR3 is TGTGCCAGCTCACCACCGAATTGGTCCTTGACAGGACCCTTCACAGATACGCAGTATTTT. Its protein product is CASSPPNWSLTGPFTDTQYF.